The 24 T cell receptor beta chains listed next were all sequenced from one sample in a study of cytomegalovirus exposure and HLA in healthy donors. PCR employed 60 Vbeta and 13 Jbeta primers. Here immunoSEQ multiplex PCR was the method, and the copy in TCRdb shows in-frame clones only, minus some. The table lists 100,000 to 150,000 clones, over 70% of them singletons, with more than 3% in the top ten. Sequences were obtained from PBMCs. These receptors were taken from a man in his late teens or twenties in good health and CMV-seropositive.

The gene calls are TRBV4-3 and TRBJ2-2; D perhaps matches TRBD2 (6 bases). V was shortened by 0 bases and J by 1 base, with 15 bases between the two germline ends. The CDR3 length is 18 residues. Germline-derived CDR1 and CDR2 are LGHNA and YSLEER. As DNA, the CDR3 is TGCGCCAGCAGCCAAGATCAGGTGGGGGGAAGGAACACCGGGGAGCTGTTTTTT. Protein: CASSQDQVGGRNTGELFF.

CDR3 bases: TGTGCCAGCTCACCAAGTAACATCCCCTATGGCTACACCTTC. Translating gives CASSPSNIPYGYTF. The genes are TRBV18 and TRBJ1-2; D is uncertain. The CDR3 is 14 amino acids. Germline lookup yields CDR1 KGHSH and CDR2 LQKENI. Deletions cut 2 bases from V and 4 bases from J, with 11 bases between.

As DNA, the CDR3 is TGTGCCAGCAGCTTAGTACCGGTAAGGGGAGATACGCAGTATTTT. It yields the protein CASSLVPVRGDTQYF. The J gene is TRBJ2-3, the V gene TRBV11-2; maybe TRBD1 (5 bases). V lost 1 base and J lost 5, with 13 bases in between. This CDR3 spans 15 amino acids. Germline-derived CDR1 and CDR2 are SGHAT and FQNNGV.

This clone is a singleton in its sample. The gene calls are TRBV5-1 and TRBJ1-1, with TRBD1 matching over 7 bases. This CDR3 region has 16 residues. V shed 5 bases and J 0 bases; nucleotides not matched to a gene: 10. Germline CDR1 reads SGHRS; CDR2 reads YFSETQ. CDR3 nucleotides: TGCGCCAGCAGAAAGGGACAGACAACCCTGAACACTGAAGCTTTCTTT. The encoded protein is CASRKGQTTLNTEAFF. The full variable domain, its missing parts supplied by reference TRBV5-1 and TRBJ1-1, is KAGVTQTPRYLIKTRGQQVTLSCSPISGHRSVSWYQQTPGQGLQFLFEYFSETQRNKGNFPGRFSGRQFSNSRSEMNVSTLELGDSALYLCASRKGQTTLNTEAFFGQGTRLTVV.

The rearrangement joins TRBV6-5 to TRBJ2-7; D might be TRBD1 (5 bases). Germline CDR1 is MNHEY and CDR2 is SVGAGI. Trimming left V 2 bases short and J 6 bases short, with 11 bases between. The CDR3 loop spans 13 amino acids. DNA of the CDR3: TGTGCCAGCAGTTACGCAGGGTACGTCGAGCAGTACTTC. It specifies CASSYAGYVEQYF.

The CDR3: CASSPDSQETQYF. The CDR3 nucleotides read TGTGCCAGCAGCCCGGACTCTCAAGAGACCCAGTACTTC. The chain carries TRBV7-7 and TRBJ2-5; tentatively, D is TRBD2 (5 bases). The ends were cut back, 5 bases at V and 2 bases at J, with 9 bases in the middle. There are 13 residues in the CDR3. Germline V gene data show CDR1 as SSHAT and CDR2 as FNYEAQ (reference sequence).

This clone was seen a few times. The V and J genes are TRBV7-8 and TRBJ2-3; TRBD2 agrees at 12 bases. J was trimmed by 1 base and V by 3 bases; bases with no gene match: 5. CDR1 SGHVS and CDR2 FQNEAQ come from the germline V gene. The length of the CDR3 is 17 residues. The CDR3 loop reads CASSFLAGGPGTDTQYF. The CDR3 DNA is TGTGCCAGCAGCTTCCTAGCGGGAGGGCCTGGCACAGATACGCAGTATTTT.

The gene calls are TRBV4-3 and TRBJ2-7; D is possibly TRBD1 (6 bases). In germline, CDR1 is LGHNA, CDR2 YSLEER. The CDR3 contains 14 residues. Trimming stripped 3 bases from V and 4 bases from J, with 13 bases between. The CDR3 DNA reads TGCGCCAGCAGCCAGTCCAGGGGAGCTTACGAGCAGTACTTC. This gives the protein CASSQSRGAYEQYF.

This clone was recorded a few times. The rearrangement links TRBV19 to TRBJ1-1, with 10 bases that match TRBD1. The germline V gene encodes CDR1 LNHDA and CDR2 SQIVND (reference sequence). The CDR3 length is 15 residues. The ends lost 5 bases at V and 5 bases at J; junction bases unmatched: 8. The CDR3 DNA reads TGTGCCAGTAGTCACGGGACAGGGGAGGGGACTGAAGCTTTCTTT. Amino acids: CASSHGTGEGTEAFF.

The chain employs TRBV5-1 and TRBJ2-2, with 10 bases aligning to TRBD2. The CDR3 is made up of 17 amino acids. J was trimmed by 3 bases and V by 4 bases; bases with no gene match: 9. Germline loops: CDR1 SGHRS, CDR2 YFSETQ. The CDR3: CASSPRTSGPHTGELFF. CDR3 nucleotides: TGCGCCAGCAGCCCTCGGACTAGCGGCCCGCACACCGGGGAGCTGTTTTTT.

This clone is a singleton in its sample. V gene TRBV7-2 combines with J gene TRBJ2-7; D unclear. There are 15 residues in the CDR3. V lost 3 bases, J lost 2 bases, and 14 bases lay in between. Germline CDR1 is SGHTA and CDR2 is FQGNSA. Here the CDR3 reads CASSFTLTLAYEQYF. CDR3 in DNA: TGTGCCAGCAGCTTCACTCTTACGCTGGCCTACGAGCAGTACTTC.

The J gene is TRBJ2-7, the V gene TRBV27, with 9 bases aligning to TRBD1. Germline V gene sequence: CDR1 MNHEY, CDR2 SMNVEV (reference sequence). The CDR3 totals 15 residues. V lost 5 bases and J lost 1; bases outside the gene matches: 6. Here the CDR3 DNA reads TGTGCCAGCAGTCGAACCGGGACAGGGTCCTACGAGCAGTACTTC. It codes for CASSRTGTGSYEQYF.

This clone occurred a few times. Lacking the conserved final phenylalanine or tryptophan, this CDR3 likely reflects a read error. The CDR3 loop reads CASSLAWASTDTQYL. CDR3 DNA: TGTGCCAGCAGCTTGGCCTGGGCCTCCACAGATACGCAGTATCTT. The chain links TRBV5-4 to TRBJ2-3; D is ambiguous. Germline V gene data show CDR1 as SGHNT and CDR2 as YYREEE (reference sequence). The ends were cut back, 0 bases at V and 2 bases at J, with 10 bases in the middle. CDR3 length equals 15 residues.

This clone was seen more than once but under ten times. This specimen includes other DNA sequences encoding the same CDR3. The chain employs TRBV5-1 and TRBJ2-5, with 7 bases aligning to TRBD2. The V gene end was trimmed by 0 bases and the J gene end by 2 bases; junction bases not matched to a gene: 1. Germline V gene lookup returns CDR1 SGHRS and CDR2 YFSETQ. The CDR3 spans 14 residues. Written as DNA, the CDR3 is TGCGCCAGCAGCTTGGCGGGGGGACAAGAGACCCAGTACTTC. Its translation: CASSLAGGQETQYF. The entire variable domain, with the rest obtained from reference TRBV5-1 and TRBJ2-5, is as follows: KAGVTQTPRYLIKTRGQQVTLSCSPISGHRSVSWYQQTPGQGLQFLFEYFSETQRNKGNFPGRFSGRQFSNSRSEMNVSTLELGDSALYLCASSLAGGQETQYFGPGTRLLVL.

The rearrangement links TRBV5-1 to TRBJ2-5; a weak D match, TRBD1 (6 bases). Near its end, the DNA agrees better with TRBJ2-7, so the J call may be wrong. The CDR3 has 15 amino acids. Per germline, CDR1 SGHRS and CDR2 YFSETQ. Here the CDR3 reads CASSLDGGGLYEQYF. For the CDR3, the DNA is TGCGCCAGCAGCTTGGATGGTGGGGGCCTCTACGAGCAGTACTTC.

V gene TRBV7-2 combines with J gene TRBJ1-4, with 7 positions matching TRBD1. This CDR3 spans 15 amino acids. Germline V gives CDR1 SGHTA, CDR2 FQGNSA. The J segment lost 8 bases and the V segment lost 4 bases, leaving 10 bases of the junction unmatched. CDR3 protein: CASSSTGSGGEKLFF. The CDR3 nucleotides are TGTGCCAGCAGCTCGACAGGGTCCGGCGGGGAAAAACTGTTTTTT.

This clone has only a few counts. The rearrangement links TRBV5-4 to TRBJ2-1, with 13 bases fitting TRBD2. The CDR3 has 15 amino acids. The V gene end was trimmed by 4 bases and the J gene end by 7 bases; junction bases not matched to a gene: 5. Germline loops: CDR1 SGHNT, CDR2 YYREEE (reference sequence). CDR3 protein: CASSTTSGGANEQFF. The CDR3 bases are TGTGCCAGCAGCACAACTAGCGGGGGGGCGAATGAGCAGTTCTTC. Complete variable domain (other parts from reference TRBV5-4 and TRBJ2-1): ETGVTQSPTHLIKTRGQQVTLRCSSQSGHNTVSWYQQALGQGPQFIFQYYREEENGRGNFPPRFSGLQFPNYSSELNVNALELDDSALYLCASSTTSGGANEQFFGPGTRLTVL.

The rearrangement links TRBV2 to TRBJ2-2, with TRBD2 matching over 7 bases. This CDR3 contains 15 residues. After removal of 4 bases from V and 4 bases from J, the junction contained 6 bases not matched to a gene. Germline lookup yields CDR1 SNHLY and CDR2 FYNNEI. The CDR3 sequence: CASSGGRGPTGELFF. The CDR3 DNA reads TGTGCCAGCAGTGGCGGGAGAGGTCCCACCGGGGAGCTGTTTTTT.

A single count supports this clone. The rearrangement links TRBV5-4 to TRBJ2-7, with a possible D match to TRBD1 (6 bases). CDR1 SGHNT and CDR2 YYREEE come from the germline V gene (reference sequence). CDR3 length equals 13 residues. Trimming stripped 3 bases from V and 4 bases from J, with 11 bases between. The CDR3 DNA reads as TGTGCCAGCAGCTCGGACAGACTATACGAGCAGTACTTC. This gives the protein CASSSDRLYEQYF.

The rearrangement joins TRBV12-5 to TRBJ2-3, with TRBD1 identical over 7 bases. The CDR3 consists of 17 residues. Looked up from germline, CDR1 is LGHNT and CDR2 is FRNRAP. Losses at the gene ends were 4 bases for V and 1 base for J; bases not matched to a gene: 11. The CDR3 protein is CASGWGQIQSGTDTQYF. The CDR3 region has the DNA TGTGCTAGTGGTTGGGGACAGATTCAGTCGGGCACAGATACGCAGTATTTT.

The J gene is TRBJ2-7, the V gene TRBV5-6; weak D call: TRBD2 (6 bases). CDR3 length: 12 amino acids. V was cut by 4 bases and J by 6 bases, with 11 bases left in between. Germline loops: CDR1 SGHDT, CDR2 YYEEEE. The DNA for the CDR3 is TGTGCCAGCAGCGGCGGAGGGTTCGAGCAGTACTTC. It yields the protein CASSGGGFEQYF.

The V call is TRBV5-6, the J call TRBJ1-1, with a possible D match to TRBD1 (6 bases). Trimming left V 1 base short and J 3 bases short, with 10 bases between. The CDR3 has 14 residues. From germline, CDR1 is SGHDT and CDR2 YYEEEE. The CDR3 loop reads CASSLTGPDTEAFF. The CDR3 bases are TGTGCCAGCAGCTTGACAGGGCCGGACACTGAAGCTTTCTTT.

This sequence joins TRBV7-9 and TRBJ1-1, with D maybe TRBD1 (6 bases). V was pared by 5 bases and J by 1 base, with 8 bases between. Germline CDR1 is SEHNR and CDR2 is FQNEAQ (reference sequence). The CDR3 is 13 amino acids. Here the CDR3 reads CASSLTGNTEAFF. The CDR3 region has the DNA TGTGCCAGCAGCCTGACAGGGAACACTGAAGCTTTCTTT.

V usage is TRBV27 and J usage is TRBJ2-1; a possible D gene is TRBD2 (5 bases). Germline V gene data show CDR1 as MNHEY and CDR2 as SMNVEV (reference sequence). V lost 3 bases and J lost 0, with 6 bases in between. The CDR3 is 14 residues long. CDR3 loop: CASSFRGSYNEQFF. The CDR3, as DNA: TGTGCCAGCAGTTTCCGGGGCTCCTACAATGAGCAGTTCTTC.